The 29 T cell receptor beta chains below were found in one sample sequenced in a study of T cell repertoires in cytomegalovirus infection. From the reads, TCRdb called clonotypes with MiXCR, one entry per CDR3 protein. The data contain about 250,000 distinct CDR3 sequences, around 6.4% of them singletons. The sequencing sample was made of PBMCs. The origin of the receptors is a human donor in good health (CMV status not recorded). Some clones in this sample may be carry-over from other donors' samples.

This clonotype turned up a few times. The gene calls are TRBV20-1 and TRBJ2-1; 9 bases are a match to TRBD2. J gave up 0 bases and V 1 base, and 7 bases lay outside the gene matches. CDR3 length equals 17 residues. Germline V gene lookup returns CDR1 DFQATT and CDR2 SNEGSKA (reference sequence). The CDR3 DNA follows: TGCAGTGCTAGAGGTTCAGAAGCGGGGGGCTCCTACAATGAGCAGTTCTTC. This sequence encodes CSARGSEAGGSYNEQFF.

This clonotype was detected many times. The chain joins TRBV7-2 to TRBJ2-3; D perhaps matches TRBD1 (5 bases). V was pared by 7 bases and J by 0 bases, with 17 bases between. Germline V gene sequence: CDR1 SGHTA, CDR2 FQGNSA. The CDR3 loop spans 16 amino acids. This CDR3 reads CASTPRKGASTDTQYF. The DNA of the CDR3 is TGTGCCAGCACCCCCAGGAAAGGGGCTAGCACAGATACGCAGTATTTT.

This clonotype occurred many times. This chain joins TRBV6-2 or TRBV6-3 and TRBJ1-1; D unresolved. This CDR3 contains 13 residues. The V and J ends lost 2 bases and 2 bases respectively, with 6 bases between them. Germline V gene data show CDR1 as MNHEY and CDR2 as SVGEGT. The CDR3 reads CASSYLQNTEAFF. The CDR3 bases are TGTGCCAGCAGTTACCTCCAAAACACTGAAGCTTTCTTT.

This clonotype was detected ten times or more. The chain combines TRBV6-2 or TRBV6-3 with TRBJ1-2; D may be TRBD1 (5 bases). Germline V gene lookup returns CDR1 MNHEY and CDR2 SVGEGT. Between the trimmed V and J ends, which lost 8 bases and 7 bases, there was a span of 17 bases. This CDR3 spans 13 amino acids. CDR3 residues: CASLRGDGTGYTF. The CDR3 nucleotides are TGTGCCAGCCTGAGGGGCGACGGAACTGGCTACACCTTC.

At least ten counts were recorded for this clonotype. This chain joins TRBV30 and TRBJ2-2; D ambiguous. The germline gives CDR1 GTSNPN, CDR2 SVGIG (reference sequence). The V gene lost 1 base and the J gene lost 3 bases, with 6 bases spanning the gap. The CDR3 spans 13 residues. CDR3 coding DNA: TGTGCCTGGAGTGCGGATCACACCGGGGAGCTGTTTTTT. It codes for CAWSADHTGELFF. The variable domain in full, completed from reference TRBV30 and TRBJ2-2, reads SQTIHQWPATLVQPVGSPLSLECTVEGTSNPNLYWYRQAAGRGLQLLFYSVGIGQISSEVPQNLSASRPQDRQFILSSKKLLLSDSGFYLCAWSADHTGELFFGEGSRLTVL.

There are a few counts of this clonotype. The chain recombines TRBV20-1 with TRBJ1-1, with no clear D. V was clipped by 2 bases and J by 6 bases, with 10 bases between them. The CDR3 contains 12 residues. Germline lookup yields CDR1 DFQATT and CDR2 SNEGSKA (reference sequence). Here the CDR3 DNA reads TGCAGTGCTAGATTCGGGGAATCTGAAGCTTTCTTT. Its protein is CSARFGESEAFF.

The rearrangement joins TRBV9 to TRBJ2-3; D may be TRBD2 (6 bases). The germline CDR1 and CDR2 sequences are SGDLS and YYNGEE. V gave up 3 bases and J gave up 5 bases, with 16 bases separating them. The CDR3 covers 15 residues. The CDR3 loop is CASSDLLAEGDTQYF. The CDR3 DNA reads TGTGCCAGCAGCGACCTACTAGCCGAGGGAGATACGCAGTATTTT. The entire variable domain, with the rest obtained from reference TRBV9 and TRBJ2-3, is as follows: DSGVTQTPKHLITATGQRVTLRCSPRSGDLSVYWYQQSLDQGLQFLIQYYNGEERAKGNILERFSAQQFPDLHSELNLSSLELGDSALYFCASSDLLAEGDTQYFGPGTRLTVL.

At least ten counts were recorded for this clonotype. The chain is built from TRBV29-1 and TRBJ2-5; no clear D. V was trimmed by 4 bases and J by 1 base, leaving 16 bases between them. The germline V gene encodes CDR1 SQVTM and CDR2 ANQGSEA. This CDR3 has 15 amino acids. This CDR3 reads CSVGSGYPTQETQYF. The DNA for the CDR3 is TGCAGCGTTGGGTCCGGATACCCGACCCAAGAGACCCAGTACTTC.

The sample holds many counts of this clonotype. V is TRBV4-2 and J is TRBJ1-1, with TRBD1 identical over 7 bases. The CDR3 has 18 residues. CDR1 is LGHNA, CDR2 YNFKEQ, per germline. J gave up 4 bases and V 1 base, and 15 bases lay outside the gene matches. CDR3: CASSQGSFAGGLSTEAFF. The CDR3 region has the DNA TGTGCCAGCAGCCAAGGGTCGTTTGCAGGGGGGTTATCCACTGAAGCTTTCTTT.

In its sample, this clonotype was seen many times. V usage is TRBV20-1 and J usage is TRBJ2-4, with D perhaps given as TRBD1 or TRBD2 (5 bases each). CDR1 DFQATT and CDR2 SNEGSKA come from the germline V gene (reference sequence). The V gene lost 1 base and the J gene lost 1 base, with 11 bases spanning the gap. The CDR3 loop spans 15 amino acids. Written as DNA, the CDR3 is TGCAGTGCTAGAGCAGTGGGGGAGGCCAAAAACATTCAGTACTTC. Amino acids: CSARAVGEAKNIQYF.

Ten or more counts support this clonotype. This CDR3 reads CAISESRDGYGYTF. The CDR3, as DNA: TGTGCCATCAGTGAGTCGAGGGATGGCTATGGCTACACCTTC. The chain couples TRBV10-3 to TRBJ1-2; no firm D call. Trimming removed 0 bases from V and 4 bases from J, with 9 bases in between. In germline, CDR1 is ENHRY, CDR2 SYGVKD. CDR3 length: 14 amino acids.

This clonotype was observed a handful of times. One end of the junction fails to match germline, which may point to a read error. This rearrangement joins TRBV10-2 to TRBJ1-1, with no clear D. This CDR3 region has 14 residues. CDR1 and CDR2 (germline): WSHSY, SAAADI. The CDR3 loop reads CASSVSQLRTEAFF. The CDR3 DNA reads TGCGCCAGTAGTGTAAGTCAGCTTCGCACTGAAGCTTTCTTT.

This clonotype was recorded at least ten times. The chain carries TRBV7-9 and TRBJ1-2, with D possibly being TRBD1 (6 bases). V lost 6 bases and J lost 7, with 15 bases in between. CDR3 length: 13 residues. Germline values: CDR1 SEHNR, CDR2 FQNEAQ (reference sequence). The CDR3 here is CASRRGGEAGYTF. Here the CDR3 DNA reads TGTGCCAGCAGACGCGGGGGCGAGGCTGGCTACACCTTC.

This clonotype occurred many times. The chain has TRBV20-1 and TRBJ2-1; no clear D. Germline assignment: CDR1 DFQATT and CDR2 SNEGSKA (reference sequence). CDR3 length: 12 residues. Trimming stripped 6 bases from V and 6 bases from J, with 12 bases between. The CDR3, as DNA: TGCAGTGCCCCCCAGTGGAGCAATGAGCAGTTCTTC. As protein: CSAPQWSNEQFF.

The chain has TRBV12-3 or TRBV12-4 and TRBJ1-6; 10 bases line up with TRBD1. V shed 2 bases and J 8 bases; nucleotides not matched to a gene: 9. The CDR3 covers 17 residues. This chain's CDR3 is CASSLWRVGTGDSPLHF. DNA of the CDR3: TGTGCCAGCAGTTTATGGCGTGTCGGGACAGGGGATTCACCCCTCCACTTT.

In its sample, this clonotype was seen a few times. This rearrangement joins TRBV29-1 to TRBJ1-2; 7 bases line up with TRBD1. The CDR3 sequence is 14 residues long. V lost 3 bases and J lost 2; bases outside the gene matches: 6. Germline V gene lookup returns CDR1 SQVTM and CDR2 ANQGSEA. The CDR3 region has the DNA TGCAGCGTTGAGCAGGGGGTCCAGAACTATGGCTACACCTTC. Amino acids: CSVEQGVQNYGYTF. Full variable domain (outside the CDR3, taken from reference TRBV29-1 and TRBJ1-2): SAVISQKPSRDICQRGTSLTIQCQVDSQVTMMFWYRQQPGQSLTLIATANQGSEATYESGFVIDKFPISRPNLTFSTLTVSNMSPEDSSIYLCSVEQGVQNYGYTFGSGTRLTVV.

The table lists this clonotype with many counts. The chain uses TRBV6-5 and TRBJ1-2, with no clear D. CDR3 length: 15 amino acids. The V gene lost 5 bases and the J gene lost 4 bases, with 17 bases spanning the gap. The germline gives CDR1 MNHEY, CDR2 SVGAGI. CDR3 sequence: CASSPALSVGYGYTF. In DNA form, the CDR3 reads TGTGCCAGCAGTCCAGCCCTTTCCGTAGGCTATGGCTACACCTTC.

This clonotype appeared many times. The chain carries TRBV7-2 and TRBJ1-5, with 10 bases that match TRBD1. The CDR3 runs 15 residues. Germline lookup yields CDR1 SGHTA and CDR2 FQGNSA. J gave up 6 bases and V 5 bases, and 7 bases lay outside the gene matches. Here the CDR3 DNA reads TGTGCCAGCAGCCCTCGGACAGGGGGAGGTCAGCCCCAGCATTTT. It encodes CASSPRTGGGQPQHF.

At least ten counts were recorded for this clonotype. This chain links TRBV6-1 with TRBJ2-4, with D perhaps matching TRBD1 or TRBD2 (5 bases each). The V and J ends lost 5 bases and 6 bases respectively, with 14 bases between them. From germline, CDR1 is MNHNS and CDR2 SASEGT. The CDR3 has 14 residues. The CDR3 protein is CASSSLRGLNIQYF. For the CDR3, the DNA is TGTGCCAGCAGTTCTCTCCGGGGCCTAAACATTCAGTACTTC.

This clonotype has ten or more counts. The chain combines TRBV19 with TRBJ1-1, with 8 bases fitting TRBD1. CDR3 length: 13 amino acids. The germline V gene has CDR1 LNHDA and CDR2 SQIVND (reference sequence). V dropped 9 bases and J dropped 2; count of bases not matched to a gene: 5. The CDR3 is CASEGQGNTEAFF. CDR3 DNA sequence: TGTGCCAGCGAAGGACAGGGCAACACTGAAGCTTTCTTT.

This clonotype was detected ten times or more. The chain employs TRBV7-3 and TRBJ2-7; 7 bases align to TRBD1. Germline assignment: CDR1 SGHTA and CDR2 FQGTGA. V lost 6 bases and J lost 0; bases outside the gene matches: 5. CDR3 length equals 14 residues. CDR3 bases: TGTGCCAGCAGACAGGACAGGCACTCCTACGAGCAGTACTTC. Its translation is CASRQDRHSYEQYF.

This clonotype was counted ten times or more. The chain carries TRBV28 and TRBJ1-5, with D maybe TRBD1 (6 bases). This CDR3 spans 17 amino acids. V dropped 5 bases and J dropped 8 bases, with 25 bases sitting between them. Germline CDR1 reads MDHEN; CDR2 reads SYDVKM. The CDR3 sequence is CASSNPPQGNPLKPQHF. CDR3 DNA: TGTGCCAGCAGTAACCCTCCGCAGGGGAACCCCCTAAAGCCCCAGCATTTT.

The rearrangement joins TRBV11-3 to TRBJ2-3; 9 bases fit TRBD1. The length of the CDR3 is 14 residues. Germline V gene data show CDR1 as SGHNT and CDR2 as YENEEA. V lost 5 bases and J lost 4; bases outside the gene matches: 4. The CDR3 DNA follows: TGTGCCAGCAGCCGACAGGGGGTATCAGATACGCAGTATTTT. Its translation: CASSRQGVSDTQYF.

This clonotype was picked up many times. J is TRBJ2-5 and V is TRBV6-2 or TRBV6-3, with D possibly matching TRBD2 (6 bases). Trimming pared 2 bases from V and 5 bases from J, leaving 6 bases between. CDR1 MNHEY and CDR2 SVGEGT come from the germline V gene. The length of the CDR3 is 12 residues. Here the CDR3 reads CASSYRGETQYF. The CDR3 region has the DNA TGTGCCAGCAGTTACCGGGGGGAGACCCAGTACTTC.

The table lists this clonotype with a few counts. The chain employs TRBV5-1 and TRBJ2-5, with 8 bases that match TRBD1. Per the germline V gene, CDR1 is SGHRS and CDR2 is YFSETQ. This CDR3 spans 14 amino acids. The trim removed 5 bases at V and 2 bases at J, leaving 5 bases unmatched. CDR3 in DNA: TGCGCCAGCAGTCGGGACAGGACACAAGAGACCCAGTACTTC. This codes for CASSRDRTQETQYF.

This clonotype was counted a few times. The rearrangement uses TRBV2 and TRBJ2-5; a weak D match, TRBD1 (6 bases). Looked up from germline, CDR1 is SNHLY and CDR2 is FYNNEI. The length of the CDR3 is 11 residues. The V end lost 8 bases, the J end lost 7 bases, and 11 bases lay between the germline ends. The CDR3 bases are TGTGCCAGCCAACAGGGTTGGACCCAGTACTTC. It translates to CASQQGWTQYF. The variable domain in full, with the rest retrieved from reference TRBV2 and TRBJ2-5, is EPEVTQTPSHQVTQMGQEVILRCVPISNHLYFYWYRQILGQKVEFLVSFYNNEISEKSEIFDDQFSVERPDGSNFTLKIRSTKLEDSAMYFCASQQGWTQYFGPGTRLLVL.

This clonotype has at least ten counts. This chain connects TRBV2 to TRBJ2-1; 8 positions match TRBD2. V gave up 2 bases and J gave up 7 bases; unmatched junction bases: 7. Germline assignment: CDR1 SNHLY and CDR2 FYNNEI. The CDR3 spans 15 residues. CDR3 sequence: CASSERGGGRNEQFF. Here the CDR3 DNA reads TGTGCCAGCAGTGAAAGGGGCGGGGGGCGGAATGAGCAGTTCTTC.

This clonotype was recorded many times. CDR3 DNA: TGTGCCAGCAGCTTCCTGACAGGGGCTAGAATGGAGTACTTC. It is translated as CASSFLTGARMEYF. The chain has TRBV7-2 and TRBJ2-7; 8 bases are a match to TRBD1. Trimming cost V 3 bases and J 11 bases; bases outside gene matches: 12. This CDR3 spans 14 amino acids. Per germline, CDR1 SGHTA and CDR2 FQGNSA. Variable domain in full (rest from reference TRBV7-2 and TRBJ2-7): GAGVSQSPSNKVTEKGKDVELRCDPISGHTALYWYRQSLGQGLEFLIYFQGNSAPDKSGLPSDRFSAERTGGSVSTLTIQRTQQEDSAVYLCASSFLTGARMEYFGPGTRLTVT.

This clonotype was counted ten times or more. The chain is built from TRBV11-3 and TRBJ2-7; possible D gene TRBD2, 5 bases. The germline V and J ends were trimmed by 5 bases and 7 bases, with 9 bases remaining between them. Germline CDR1 is SGHNT and CDR2 is YENEEA. CDR3 length: 11 residues. CDR3 amino acids: CASSLGDEQYF. Here the CDR3 DNA reads TGTGCCAGCAGCCTCGGGGATGAGCAGTACTTC.